Shown below are 11 T cell receptor beta chains from a single sample sequenced in a study of Ad26.COV2.S vaccination and SARS-CoV-2 variants. This table comes from immunoSEQ multiplex PCR, and its TCRdb copy is limited to in-frame clones, with some not included. The table includes under 600,000 clones, 80% to 90% detected once. Noted treatment: 19 received Ad26.COV2.S at low or high dose, single or two shots; 5 received placebo; per-sample allocation not given. Sample collection was performed on day 63 after the first vaccine or placebo injection. The sequencing used peripheral blood, collected in a trial of Ad26.COV2.S vaccine versus placebo. The receptors stem from a person between 18 and 65 years old who received the Ad26.COV2.S COVID-19 vaccine or a placebo.

The CDR3 bases are TGTGCCAGTAGTCCCGACAGGGAGGCAGATACGCAGTATTTT. The encoded protein is CASSPDREADTQYF. This chain links TRBV19 with TRBJ2-3; D is perhaps TRBD1 (7 bases). CDR1 is LNHDA, CDR2 SQIVND, per germline (reference sequence). Trimming took off 5 bases at V and 4 bases at J, with 13 bases between the two ends. The CDR3 spans 14 residues.

The chain is built from TRBV27 and TRBJ2-2, with D perhaps matching TRBD2 (6 bases). V gave up 5 bases and J gave up 1 base, with 8 bases separating them. This CDR3 contains 14 residues. Germline V gene data show CDR1 as MNHEY and CDR2 as SMNVEV (reference sequence). CDR3 nucleotides: TGTGCCAGCAGTAGGCGGGGGAACACCGGGGAGCTGTTTTTT. Its translation is CASSRRGNTGELFF.

Turning to this clone: This specimen includes other DNA sequences encoding the same CDR3. V is TRBV27 and J is TRBJ1-1; tentatively, D is TRBD1 (6 bases). The CDR3 sequence is 15 residues long. V lost 2 bases and J 2 bases, leaving 12 bases between the germline ends. Germline CDR1 and CDR2: MNHEY and SMNVEV (reference sequence). The DNA for the CDR3 is TGTGCCAGCAGTTTAAGGGCAGGGGTTAACACTGAAGCTTTCTTT. Translating gives CASSLRAGVNTEAFF.

J is TRBJ2-5 and V is TRBV5-1; a weak D match, TRBD2 (6 bases). There are 13 residues in the CDR3. V shed 6 bases and J shed 3 bases, with 12 bases lying between them. Per germline, CDR1 SGHRS and CDR2 YFSETQ. This chain's CDR3 is CASMREDKETQYF. CDR3 bases: TGCGCCAGCATGAGGGAGGACAAAGAGACCCAGTACTTC. Full variable domain (remainder filled in from reference TRBV5-1 and TRBJ2-5): KAGVTQTPRYLIKTRGQQVTLSCSPISGHRSVSWYQQTPGQGLQFLFEYFSETQRNKGNFPGRFSGRQFSNSRSEMNVSTLELGDSALYLCASMREDKETQYFGPGTRLLVL.

The chain has TRBV6-6 and TRBJ2-7, with TRBD1 matching 9 bases. The ends lost 7 bases at V and 6 bases at J; junction bases unmatched: 10. This CDR3 comprises 14 residues. The germline V gene has CDR1 MNHNY and CDR2 SVGAGI (reference sequence). The CDR3 spells CASTLQGARSEQYF. The CDR3 DNA reads TGTGCCAGCACCTTACAGGGGGCGCGTTCCGAGCAGTACTTC.

V gene TRBV6-5 combines with J gene TRBJ2-7, with TRBD1 matching 10 bases. Germline CDR1 and CDR2: MNHEY and SVGAGI. The CDR3 runs to 15 residues. V dropped 6 bases and J dropped 7; count of bases not matched to a gene: 12. The CDR3 DNA sequence: TGTGCCAGCAGAGGGACAGGGGCCGGCACTAGTGAGCAGTACTTC. Its translation: CASRGTGAGTSEQYF.

The chain joins TRBV6-4 to TRBJ1-1; D is uncertain. V gave up 2 bases and J gave up 3 bases, with 10 bases separating them. The V gene's germline CDR1 is MRHNA and CDR2 SNTAGT. CDR3 length: 14 amino acids. The CDR3 region is CASSDECGDTEAFF. The CDR3 DNA reads as TGTGCCAGCAGTGACGAGTGCGGGGACACTGAAGCTTTCTTT.

This clone was observed a few times. The chain combines TRBV4-3 with TRBJ1-1; unclear D gene. V was pared by 1 base and J by 1 base, with 7 bases between. The germline gives CDR1 LGHNA, CDR2 YSLEER. CDR3 length: 14 residues. The chain's CDR3 is CASSQAGGNTEAFF. The CDR3 bases are TGCGCCAGCAGCCAAGCCGGAGGGAACACTGAAGCTTTCTTT.

The V call is TRBV3-1 (or the pseudogene TRBV3-2), the J call TRBJ1-2; 7 nucleotides line up with TRBD1. The CDR3 is 17 amino acids. Germline V CDR1 and CDR2: LGHDT, YNNKEL (reference sequence). The J segment lost 4 bases and the V segment lost 0 bases, leaving 11 bases of the junction unmatched. As DNA, the CDR3 is TGTGCCAGCAGCCAAGAAGGAGGGAGGGGGCGTGTCTATGGCTACACCTTC. Translating it yields CASSQEGGRGRVYGYTF.

The chain combines TRBV2 with TRBJ2-7; 7 positions agree with TRBD2. The CDR3 sequence is 18 residues long. Germline CDR1 SNHLY, CDR2 FYNNEI. V shed 1 base, J shed 1 base, and the junction held 13 bases outside the gene matches. CDR3 loop: CASSEGFGEGRRSYEQYF. The CDR3, as DNA: TGTGCCAGCAGTGAAGGCTTTGGGGAGGGAAGGCGATCCTACGAGCAGTACTTC.

This rearrangement joins TRBV5-1 to TRBJ2-7; D uncertain. The germline gives CDR1 SGHRS, CDR2 YFSETQ. The CDR3 has 12 residues. V shed 3 bases and J shed 7 bases, with 11 bases lying between them. Here the CDR3 reads CASSWQVGEQYF. CDR3 bases: TGCGCCAGCAGCTGGCAGGTGGGGGAGCAGTACTTC.